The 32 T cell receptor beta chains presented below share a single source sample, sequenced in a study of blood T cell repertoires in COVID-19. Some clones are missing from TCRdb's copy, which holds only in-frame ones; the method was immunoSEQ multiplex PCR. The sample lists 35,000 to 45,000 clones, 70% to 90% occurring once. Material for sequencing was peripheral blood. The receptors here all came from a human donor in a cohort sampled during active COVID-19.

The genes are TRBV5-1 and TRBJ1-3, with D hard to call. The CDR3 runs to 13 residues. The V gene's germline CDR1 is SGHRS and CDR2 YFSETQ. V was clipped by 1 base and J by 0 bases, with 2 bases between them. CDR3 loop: CASSLYSGNTIYF. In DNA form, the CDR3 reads TGCGCCAGCAGCTTGTACTCTGGAAACACCATATATTTT.

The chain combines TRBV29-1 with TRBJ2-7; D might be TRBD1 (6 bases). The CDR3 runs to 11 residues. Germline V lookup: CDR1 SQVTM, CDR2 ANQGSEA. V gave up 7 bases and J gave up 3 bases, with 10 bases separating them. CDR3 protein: CSGGQFYEQYF. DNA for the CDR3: TGCAGCGGTGGACAGTTCTACGAGCAGTACTTC.

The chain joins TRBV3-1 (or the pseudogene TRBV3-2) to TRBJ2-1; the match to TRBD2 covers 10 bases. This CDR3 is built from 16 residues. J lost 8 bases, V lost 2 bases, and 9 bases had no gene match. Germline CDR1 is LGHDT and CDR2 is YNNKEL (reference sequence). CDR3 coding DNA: TGTGCCAGCAGCCAACGAGCGGGGGGGTACTTGCATGAGCAGTTCTTC. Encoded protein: CASSQRAGGYLHEQFF.

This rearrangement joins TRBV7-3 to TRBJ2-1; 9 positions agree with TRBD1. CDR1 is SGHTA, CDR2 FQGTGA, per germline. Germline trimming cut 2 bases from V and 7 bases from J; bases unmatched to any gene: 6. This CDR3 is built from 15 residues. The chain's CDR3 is CASSLPGQGGNEQFF. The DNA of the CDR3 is TGTGCCAGCAGCTTACCGGGACAGGGTGGGAATGAGCAGTTCTTC.

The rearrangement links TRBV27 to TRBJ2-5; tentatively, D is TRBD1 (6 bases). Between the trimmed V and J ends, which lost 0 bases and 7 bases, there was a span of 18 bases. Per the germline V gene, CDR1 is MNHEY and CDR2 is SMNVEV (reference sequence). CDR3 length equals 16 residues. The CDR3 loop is CASSLSPAGTSGTQYF. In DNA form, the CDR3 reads TGTGCCAGCAGTTTATCACCGGCCGGGACATCGGGGACCCAGTACTTC.

CDR3 sequence reads: CAISAGSTGGSYEQYF. The CDR3 nucleotides are TGTGCCATCAGTGCGGGTTCGACAGGGGGCTCCTACGAGCAGTACTTC. This chain uses TRBV10-3 with TRBJ2-7; 9 bases fit TRBD1. Germline lookup yields CDR1 ENHRY and CDR2 SYGVKD. This CDR3 region has 16 residues. The V and J ends lost 4 bases and 0 bases, in that order; junction bases with no gene match: 7.

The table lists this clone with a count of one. The CDR3 DNA is TGCAGTGGCTTCACAGGGGAGGGCTACACCTTC. Its translation is CSGFTGEGYTF. The V call is TRBV20-1, the J call TRBJ1-2, with 7 positions matching TRBD1. The CDR3 runs 11 residues. Germline V CDR1 and CDR2: DFQATT, SNEGSKA (reference sequence). After removal of 7 bases from V and 8 bases from J, the junction contained 7 bases not matched to a gene.

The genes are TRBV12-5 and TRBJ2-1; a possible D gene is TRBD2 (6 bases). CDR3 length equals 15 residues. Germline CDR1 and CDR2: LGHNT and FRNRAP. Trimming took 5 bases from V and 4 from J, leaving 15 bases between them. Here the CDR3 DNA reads TGTGCTAGTGGTAACTCGGGACTCTTATACAATGAGCAGTTCTTC. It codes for CASGNSGLLYNEQFF.

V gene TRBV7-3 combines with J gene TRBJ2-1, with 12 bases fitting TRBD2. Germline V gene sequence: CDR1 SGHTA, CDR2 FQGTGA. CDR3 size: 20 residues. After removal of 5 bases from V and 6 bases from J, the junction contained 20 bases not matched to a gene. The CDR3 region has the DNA TGTGCCAGCAGCCCCTTACCGGGACTAGCGGGTCCGGGGGTACGCAATGAGCAGTTCTTC. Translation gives CASSPLPGLAGPGVRNEQFF. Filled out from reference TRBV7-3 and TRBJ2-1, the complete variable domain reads GAGVSQTPSNKVTEKGKYVELRCDPISGHTALYWYRQSLGQGPEFLIYFQGTGAADDSGLPNDRFFAVRPEGSVSTLKIQRTERGDSAVYLCASSPLPGLAGPGVRNEQFFGPGTRLTVL.

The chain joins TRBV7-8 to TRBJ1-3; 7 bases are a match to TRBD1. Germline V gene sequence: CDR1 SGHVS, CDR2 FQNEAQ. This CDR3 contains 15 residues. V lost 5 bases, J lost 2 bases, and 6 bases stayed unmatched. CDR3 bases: TGTGCCAGCAGCCAACAGACAGGGACTGGAAACACCATATATTTT. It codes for CASSQQTGTGNTIYF.

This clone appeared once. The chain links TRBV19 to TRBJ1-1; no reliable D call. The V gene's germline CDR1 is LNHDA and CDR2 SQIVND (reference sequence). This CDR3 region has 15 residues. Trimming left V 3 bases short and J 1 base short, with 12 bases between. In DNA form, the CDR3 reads TGTGCCAGTAGTATGGAACTGACTGAGAACACTGAAGCTTTCTTT. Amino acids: CASSMELTENTEAFF.

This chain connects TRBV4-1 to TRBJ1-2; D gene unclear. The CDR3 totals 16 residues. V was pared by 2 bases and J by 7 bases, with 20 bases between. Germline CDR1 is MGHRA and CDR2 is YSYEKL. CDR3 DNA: TGCGCCAGCAGCCAATCCGGGCAGGCTGGGCGGGTTGGCTACACCTTC. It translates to CASSQSGQAGRVGYTF.

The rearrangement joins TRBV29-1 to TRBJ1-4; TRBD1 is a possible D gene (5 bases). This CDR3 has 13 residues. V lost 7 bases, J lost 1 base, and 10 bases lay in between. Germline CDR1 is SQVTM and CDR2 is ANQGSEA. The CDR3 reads CSALDRTNEKLFF. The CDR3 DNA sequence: TGCAGCGCCCTTGACAGAACTAATGAAAAACTGTTTTTT.

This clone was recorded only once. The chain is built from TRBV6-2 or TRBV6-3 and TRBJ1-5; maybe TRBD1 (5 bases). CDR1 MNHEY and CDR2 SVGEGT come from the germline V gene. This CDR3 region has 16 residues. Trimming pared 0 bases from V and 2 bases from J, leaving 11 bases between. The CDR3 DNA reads TGTGCCAGCAGTTACTCAACCAGGGCTGGCAATCAGCCCCAGCATTTT. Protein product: CASSYSTRAGNQPQHF.

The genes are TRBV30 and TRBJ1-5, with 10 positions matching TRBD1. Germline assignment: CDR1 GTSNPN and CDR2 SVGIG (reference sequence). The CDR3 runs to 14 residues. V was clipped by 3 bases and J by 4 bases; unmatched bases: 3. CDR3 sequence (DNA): TGTGCCTGGAGCCGGACAGGGGGGAATCAGCCCCAGCATTTT. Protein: CAWSRTGGNQPQHF.

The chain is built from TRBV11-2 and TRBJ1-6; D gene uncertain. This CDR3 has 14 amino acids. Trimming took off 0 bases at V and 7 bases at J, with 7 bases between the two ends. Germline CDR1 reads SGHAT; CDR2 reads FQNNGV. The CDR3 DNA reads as TGTGCCAGCAGCTTAGAATGGGCGAATTCACCCCTCCACTTT. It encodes CASSLEWANSPLHF.

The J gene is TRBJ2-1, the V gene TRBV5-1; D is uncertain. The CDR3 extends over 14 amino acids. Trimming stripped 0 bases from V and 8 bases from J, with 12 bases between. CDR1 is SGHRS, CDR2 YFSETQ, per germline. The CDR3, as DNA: TGCGCCAGCAGCTTGGGTCAGAGAGGCGATGAGCAGTTCTTC. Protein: CASSLGQRGDEQFF.

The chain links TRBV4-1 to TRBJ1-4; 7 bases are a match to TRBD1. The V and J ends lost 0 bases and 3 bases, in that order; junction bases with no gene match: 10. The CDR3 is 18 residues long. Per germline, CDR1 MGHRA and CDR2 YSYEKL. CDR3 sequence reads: CASSQEGGQRGSNEKLFF. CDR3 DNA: TGCGCCAGCAGCCAAGAGGGGGGACAGCGAGGGTCTAATGAAAAACTGTTTTTT.

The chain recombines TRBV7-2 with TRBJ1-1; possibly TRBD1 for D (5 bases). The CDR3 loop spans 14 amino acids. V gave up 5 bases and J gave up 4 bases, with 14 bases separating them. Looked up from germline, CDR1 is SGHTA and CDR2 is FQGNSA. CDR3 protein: CASSMGRVPTEAFF. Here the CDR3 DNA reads TGTGCCAGCAGCATGGGCAGGGTCCCCACTGAAGCTTTCTTT.

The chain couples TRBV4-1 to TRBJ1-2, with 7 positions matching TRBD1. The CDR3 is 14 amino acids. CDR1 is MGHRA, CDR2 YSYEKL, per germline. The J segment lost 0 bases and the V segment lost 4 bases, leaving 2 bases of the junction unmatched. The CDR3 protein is CASSPGTANYGYTF. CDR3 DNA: TGCGCCAGCAGCCCCGGGACAGCTAACTATGGCTACACCTTC.

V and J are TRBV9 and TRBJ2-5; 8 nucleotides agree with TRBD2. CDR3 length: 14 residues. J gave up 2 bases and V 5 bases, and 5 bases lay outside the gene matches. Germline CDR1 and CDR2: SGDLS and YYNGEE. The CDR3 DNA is TGTGCCAGCAGTCTCGGGACTAGACAAGAGACCCAGTACTTC. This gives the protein CASSLGTRQETQYF. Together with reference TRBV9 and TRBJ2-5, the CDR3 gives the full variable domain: DSGVTQTPKHLITATGQRVTLRCSPRSGDLSVYWYQQSLDQGLQFLIQYYNGEERAKGNILERFSAQQFPDLHSELNLSSLELGDSALYFCASSLGTRQETQYFGPGTRLLVL.

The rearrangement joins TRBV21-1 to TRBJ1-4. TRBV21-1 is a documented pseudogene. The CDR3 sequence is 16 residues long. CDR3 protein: CASSKAGGPDNEKLFF. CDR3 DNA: TGTGCCAGCAGCAAAGCTGGAGGGCCGGATAATGAAAAACTGTTTTTT.

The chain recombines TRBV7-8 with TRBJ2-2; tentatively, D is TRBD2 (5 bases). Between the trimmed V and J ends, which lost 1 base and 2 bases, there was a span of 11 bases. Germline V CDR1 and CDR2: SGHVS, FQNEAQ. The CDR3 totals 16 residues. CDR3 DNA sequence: TGTGCCAGCAGCTTAGTAACGGGGATTAACACCGGGGAGCTGTTTTTT. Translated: CASSLVTGINTGELFF.

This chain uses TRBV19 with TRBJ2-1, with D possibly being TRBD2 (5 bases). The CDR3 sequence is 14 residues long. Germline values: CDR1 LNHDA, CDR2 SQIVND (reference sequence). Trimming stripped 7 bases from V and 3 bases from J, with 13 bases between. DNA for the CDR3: TGTGCCAGTACCCCGGGAAGATTCTACAATGAGCAGTTCTTC. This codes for CASTPGRFYNEQFF.

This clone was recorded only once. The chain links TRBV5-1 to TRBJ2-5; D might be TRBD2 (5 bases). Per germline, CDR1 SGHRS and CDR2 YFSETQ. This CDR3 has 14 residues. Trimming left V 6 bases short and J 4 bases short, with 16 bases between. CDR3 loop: CASIDTAGSETQYF. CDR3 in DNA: TGCGCCAGCATCGATACGGCGGGTTCAGAGACCCAGTACTTC.

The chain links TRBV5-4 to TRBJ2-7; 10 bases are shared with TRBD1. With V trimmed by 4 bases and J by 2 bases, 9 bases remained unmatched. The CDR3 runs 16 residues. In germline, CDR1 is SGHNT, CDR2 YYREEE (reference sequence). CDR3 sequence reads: CASSPRGTGVTYEQYF. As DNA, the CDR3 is TGTGCCAGCAGCCCTAGGGGGACAGGGGTCACCTACGAGCAGTACTTC.

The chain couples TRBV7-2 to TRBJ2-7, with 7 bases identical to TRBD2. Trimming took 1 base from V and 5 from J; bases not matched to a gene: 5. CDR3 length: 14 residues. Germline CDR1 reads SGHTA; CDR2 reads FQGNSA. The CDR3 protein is CASSLGTAGHEQYF. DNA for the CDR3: TGTGCCAGCAGCTTAGGAACAGCGGGGCACGAGCAGTACTTC.

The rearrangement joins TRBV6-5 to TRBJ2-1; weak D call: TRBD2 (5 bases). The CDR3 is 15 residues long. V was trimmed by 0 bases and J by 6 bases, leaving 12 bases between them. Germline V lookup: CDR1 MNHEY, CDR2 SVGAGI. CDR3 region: CASSYSRRFSNEQFF. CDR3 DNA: TGTGCCAGCAGTTACTCGCGGAGGTTCAGCAATGAGCAGTTCTTC.

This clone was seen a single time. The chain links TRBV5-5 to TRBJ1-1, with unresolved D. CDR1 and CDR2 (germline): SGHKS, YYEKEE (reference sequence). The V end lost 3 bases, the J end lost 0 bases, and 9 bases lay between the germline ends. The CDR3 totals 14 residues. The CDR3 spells CASSWGGLNTEAFF. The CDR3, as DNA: TGTGCCAGCAGCTGGGGAGGGTTGAACACTGAAGCTTTCTTT.

The CDR3, as DNA: TGTGCCAGCAGTTACTCTCGCACAACGGAGTCACCCCTCCACTTT. Protein product: CASSYSRTTESPLHF. The chain has TRBV6-6 and TRBJ1-6, with D hard to call. CDR3 length equals 15 residues. CDR1 and CDR2 (germline): MNHNY, SVGAGI (reference sequence). V lost 0 bases, J lost 10 bases, and 13 bases lay in between.

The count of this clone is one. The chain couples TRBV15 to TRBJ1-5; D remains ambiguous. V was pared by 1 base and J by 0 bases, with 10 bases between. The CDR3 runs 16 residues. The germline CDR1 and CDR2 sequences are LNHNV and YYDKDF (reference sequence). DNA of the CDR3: TGTGCCACCAGCAGAGGAACCGGTTATAGCAATCAGCCCCAGCATTTT. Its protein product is CATSRGTGYSNQPQHF.

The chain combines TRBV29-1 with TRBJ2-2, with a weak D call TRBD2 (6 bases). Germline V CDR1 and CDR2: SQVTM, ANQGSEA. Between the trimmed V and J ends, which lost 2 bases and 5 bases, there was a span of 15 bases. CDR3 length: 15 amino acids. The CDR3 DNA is TGCAGCGTTGAATTGGGCGGGGAGGTTACCGGGGAGCTGTTTTTT. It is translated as CSVELGGEVTGELFF.